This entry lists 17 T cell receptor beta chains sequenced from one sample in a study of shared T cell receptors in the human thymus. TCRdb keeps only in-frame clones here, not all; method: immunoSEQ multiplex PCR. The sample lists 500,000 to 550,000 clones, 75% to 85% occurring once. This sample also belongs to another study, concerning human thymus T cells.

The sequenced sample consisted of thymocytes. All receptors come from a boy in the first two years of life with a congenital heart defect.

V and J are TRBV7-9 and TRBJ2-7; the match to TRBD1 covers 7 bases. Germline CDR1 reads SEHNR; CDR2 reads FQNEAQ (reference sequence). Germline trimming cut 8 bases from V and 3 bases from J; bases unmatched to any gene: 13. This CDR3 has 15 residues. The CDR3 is CASRRSDRSYYEQYF. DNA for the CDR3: TGTGCCAGCCGGCGATCGGACAGGAGTTACTACGAGCAGTACTTC.

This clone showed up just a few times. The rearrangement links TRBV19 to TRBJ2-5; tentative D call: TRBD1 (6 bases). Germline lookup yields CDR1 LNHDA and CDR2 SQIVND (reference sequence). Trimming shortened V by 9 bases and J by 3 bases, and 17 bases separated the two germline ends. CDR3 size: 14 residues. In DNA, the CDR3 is TGTGCCAGCTCACCAGAACGGGACAAAGAGACCCAGTACTTC. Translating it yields CASSPERDKETQYF.

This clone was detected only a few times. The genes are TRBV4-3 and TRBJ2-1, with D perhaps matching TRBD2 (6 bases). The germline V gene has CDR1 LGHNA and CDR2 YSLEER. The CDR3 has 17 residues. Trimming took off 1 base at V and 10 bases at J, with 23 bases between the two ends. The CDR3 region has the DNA TGCGCCAGCAGCCAAGGCCGGCCGGGCCCGTCGGGGGAGGAGCAGTTCTTC. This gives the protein CASSQGRPGPSGEEQFF.

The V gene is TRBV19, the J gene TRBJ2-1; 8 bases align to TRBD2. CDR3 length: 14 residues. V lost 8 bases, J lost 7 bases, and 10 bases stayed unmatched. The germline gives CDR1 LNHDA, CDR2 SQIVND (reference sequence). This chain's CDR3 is CASGGGGRGNEQFF. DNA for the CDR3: TGTGCCAGTGGGGGCGGGGGGAGAGGAAATGAGCAGTTCTTC.

Here the CDR3 DNA reads TGTGCCAGCAGCTTTAGAGGGGCTAGCGCTTCCTCCTACGAGCAGTACTTC. Translation gives CASSFRGASASSYEQYF. The rearrangement links TRBV7-2 to TRBJ2-7; weak D call: TRBD2 (6 bases). Trimming shortened V by 3 bases and J by 0 bases, and 18 bases separated the two germline ends. Germline CDR1 reads SGHTA; CDR2 reads FQGNSA. CDR3 length: 17 amino acids. The full variable domain, completed using reference TRBV7-2 and TRBJ2-7, is GAGVSQSPSNKVTEKGKDVELRCDPISGHTALYWYRQSLGQGLEFLIYFQGNSAPDKSGLPSDRFSAERTGGSVSTLTIQRTQQEDSAVYLCASSFRGASASSYEQYFGPGTRLTVT.

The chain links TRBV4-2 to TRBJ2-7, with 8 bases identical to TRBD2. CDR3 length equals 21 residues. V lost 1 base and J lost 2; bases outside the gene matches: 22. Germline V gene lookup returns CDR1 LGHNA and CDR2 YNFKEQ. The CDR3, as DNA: TGTGCCAGCAGCCAAGTTGAGCCTCGGGTCCCGGAGCGGGAGATCGCCTACGAGCAGTACTTC. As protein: CASSQVEPRVPEREIAYEQYF.

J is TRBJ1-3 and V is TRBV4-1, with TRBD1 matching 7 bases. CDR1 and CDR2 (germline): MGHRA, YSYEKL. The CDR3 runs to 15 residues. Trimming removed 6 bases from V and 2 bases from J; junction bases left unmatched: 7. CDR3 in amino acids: CASRNDRAPGNTIYF. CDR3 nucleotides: TGCGCCAGCAGGAATGACAGGGCACCTGGAAACACCATATATTTT.

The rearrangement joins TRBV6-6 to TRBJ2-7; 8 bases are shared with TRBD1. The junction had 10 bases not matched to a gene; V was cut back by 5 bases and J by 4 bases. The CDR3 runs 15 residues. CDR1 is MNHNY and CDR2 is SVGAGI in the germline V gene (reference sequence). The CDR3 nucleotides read TGTGCCAGCAGTCAACCCGGACAGGGAGTGTACGAGCAGTACTTC. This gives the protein CASSQPGQGVYEQYF.

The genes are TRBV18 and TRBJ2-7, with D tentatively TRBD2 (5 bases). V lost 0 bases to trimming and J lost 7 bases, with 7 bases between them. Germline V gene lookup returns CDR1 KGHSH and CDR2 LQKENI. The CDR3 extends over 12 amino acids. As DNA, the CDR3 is TGTGCCAGCTCACCACCGGGAGAGGAGCAGTACTTC. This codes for CASSPPGEEQYF. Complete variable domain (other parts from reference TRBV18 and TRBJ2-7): NAGVMQNPRHLVRRRGQEARLRCSPMKGHSHVYWYRQLPEEGLKFMVYLQKENIIDESGMPKERFSAEFPKEGPSILRIQQVVRGDSAAYFCASSPPGEEQYFGPGTRLTVT.

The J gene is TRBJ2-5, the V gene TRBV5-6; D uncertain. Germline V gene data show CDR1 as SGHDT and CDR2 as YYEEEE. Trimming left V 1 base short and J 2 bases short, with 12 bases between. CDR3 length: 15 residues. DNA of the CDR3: TGTGCCAGCAGCTTGTTTAGACAACGGCAAGAGACCCAGTACTTC. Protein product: CASSLFRQRQETQYF.

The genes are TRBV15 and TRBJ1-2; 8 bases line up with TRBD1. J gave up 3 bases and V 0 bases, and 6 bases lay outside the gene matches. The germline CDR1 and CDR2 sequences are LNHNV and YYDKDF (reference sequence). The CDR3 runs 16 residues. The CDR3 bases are TGTGCCACCAGCAGAGATTCGGACAGGGTGGACTATGGCTACACCTTC. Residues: CATSRDSDRVDYGYTF.

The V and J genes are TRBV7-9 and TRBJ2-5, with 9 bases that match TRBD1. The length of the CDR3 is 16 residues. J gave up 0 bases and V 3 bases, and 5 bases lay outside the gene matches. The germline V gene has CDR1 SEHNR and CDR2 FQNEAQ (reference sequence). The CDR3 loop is CASSLCGQGYQETQYF. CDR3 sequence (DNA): TGTGCCAGCAGCTTGTGCGGACAGGGGTACCAAGAGACCCAGTACTTC.

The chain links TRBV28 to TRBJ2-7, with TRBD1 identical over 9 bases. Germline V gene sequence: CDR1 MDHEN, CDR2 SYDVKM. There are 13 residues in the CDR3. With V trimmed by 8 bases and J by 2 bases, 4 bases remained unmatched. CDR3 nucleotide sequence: TGTGCCAGCGGGGACAGGGAACCCTACGAGCAGTACTTC. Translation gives CASGDREPYEQYF. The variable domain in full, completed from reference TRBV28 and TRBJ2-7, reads DVKVTQSSRYLVKRTGEKVFLECVQDMDHENMFWYRQDPGLGLRLIYFSYDVKMKEKGDIPEGYSVSREKKERFSLILESASTNQTSMYLCASGDREPYEQYFGPGTRLTVT.

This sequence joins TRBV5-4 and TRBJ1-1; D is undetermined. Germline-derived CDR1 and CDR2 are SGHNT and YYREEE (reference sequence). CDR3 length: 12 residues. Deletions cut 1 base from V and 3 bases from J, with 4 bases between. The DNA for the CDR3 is TGTGCCAGCAGCTTGAGCTACACTGAAGCTTTCTTT. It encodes CASSLSYTEAFF.

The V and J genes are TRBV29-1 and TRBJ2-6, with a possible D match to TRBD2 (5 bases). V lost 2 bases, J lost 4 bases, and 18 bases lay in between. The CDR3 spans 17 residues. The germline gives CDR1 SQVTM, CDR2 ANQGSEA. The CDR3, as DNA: TGCAGCGTTGAAAACCAGCGGAACCGCTCGGGGGCCAACGTCCTGACTTTC. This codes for CSVENQRNRSGANVLTF.

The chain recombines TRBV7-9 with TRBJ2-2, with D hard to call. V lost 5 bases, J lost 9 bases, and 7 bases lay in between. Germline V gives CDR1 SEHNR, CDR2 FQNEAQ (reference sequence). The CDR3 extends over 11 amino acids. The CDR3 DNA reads TGTGCCAGCAGCCCCCCCAGGGAGCTGTTTTTT. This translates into CASSPPRELFF.

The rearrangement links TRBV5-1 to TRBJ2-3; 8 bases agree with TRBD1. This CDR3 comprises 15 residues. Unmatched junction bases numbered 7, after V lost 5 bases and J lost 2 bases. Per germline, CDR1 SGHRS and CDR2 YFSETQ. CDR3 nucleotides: TGCGCCAGCAGGCTGACAGGGGCGATCACAGATACGCAGTATTTT. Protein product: CASRLTGAITDTQYF.